Detailed here is one TCR beta chain. No antigen is known for it. Trimming cost V 4 bases and J 4 bases, with 16 bases left between them. Germline CDR1 reads SGHDN; CDR2 reads FVKESK. CDR3 length equals 15 residues. The data belong to a study of T cell repertoires in cytomegalovirus infection. Overall study context: Evidence of both CMV infection and a matching HLA type came from public TCR beta signatures.

One entry per CDR3 protein results from TCRdb running MiXCR on the reads. The sample holds about 770,000 distinct CDR3 sequences, 25% to 30% seen once. Findings of the study overall: Pooled public TCR beta family frequency picked out CMV carriers with the relevant HLA. CMV-specific TCR beta clonotypes restricted by HLA-C were the ones dominating the ex vivo response.

The chain couples TRBV14 to TRBJ1-2; D is undetermined. This sequence was found in a human donor in good health (CMV status not recorded). Some clones in this sample may be carry-over from other donors' samples. Material: cultured CD8+ T cells from PBMCs, obtained from culture after CMV antigen stimulation. The CDR3 sequence: CASSPWDGRSYGYTF. The CDR3 coding sequence is TGTGCCAGCAGCCCCTGGGATGGGCGGAGCTATGGCTACACCTTC.